The clone carrying this T cell receptor (beta chain) was observed a few times. The antigen remains unidentified. The sample originates from a study of beta chain features in type 1 diabetes. Looking at the study overall: In age, gender and cell yields, patients were similar to healthy donors. Cells sorted and examined across all samples totaled 85 million to 110 million.

Germline CDR1 reads SGHTA; CDR2 reads FQGNSA. The CDR3 is made up of 13 amino acids. The ends were cut back, 5 bases at V and 8 bases at J, with 13 bases in the middle. General observations from the study: Researchers reported that naive, central memory and Treg TCRB repertoires appeared more similar in patients than in healthy donors. People with Type 1 diabetes carried modestly yet significantly shorter TCRB CDR3s in all four CD4+ subsets.

cDNA synthesis used the whole RNA isolate, giving expressed TCRB sequences. Sequenced by immunoSEQ multiplex PCR; TCRdb stores in-frame clones only, minus some. The sample lists 100,000 to 150,000 clones, 15% to 20% seen once, with around 2.7% in the top ten. The V and J genes are TRBV7-2 and TRBJ2-1, with D tentatively TRBD1 or TRBD2 (7 bases each). This sequence was found in a man aged 18 to 30 with type 1 diabetes. Sequenced: central memory CD4+ T cells from blood. CDR3 sequence: CASSIQGRDEQFF. In DNA form, the CDR3 reads TGTGCCAGCAGCATACAGGGGAGGGATGAGCAGTTCTTC.